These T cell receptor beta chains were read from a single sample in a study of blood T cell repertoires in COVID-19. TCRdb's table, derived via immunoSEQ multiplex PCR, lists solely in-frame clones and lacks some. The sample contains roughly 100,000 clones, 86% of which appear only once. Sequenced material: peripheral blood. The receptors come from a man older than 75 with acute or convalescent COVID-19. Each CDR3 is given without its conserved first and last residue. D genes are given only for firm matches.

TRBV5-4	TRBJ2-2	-	ASSLRGNTGELF
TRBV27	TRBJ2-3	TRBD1	ASSFLPGQGGADTQY
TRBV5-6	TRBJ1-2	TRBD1	ASSLGQGKGYT
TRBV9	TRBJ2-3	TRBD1	ASNRDRGSDTQY
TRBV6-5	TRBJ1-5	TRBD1	ASSYGQEGEPQH
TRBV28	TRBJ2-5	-	ASSTQETQY
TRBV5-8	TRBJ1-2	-	ASSSWTEYNYGYT
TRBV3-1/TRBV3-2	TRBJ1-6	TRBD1	ASSQDAGAGGNSPLH
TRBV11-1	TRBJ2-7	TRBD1	ASSLVGQGGYEQY
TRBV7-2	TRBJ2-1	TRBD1	ASSRTGGPYNEQF
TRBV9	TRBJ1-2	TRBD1	ASSVGTDYGYT
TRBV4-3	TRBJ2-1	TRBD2	ASSQGTSNYEQF
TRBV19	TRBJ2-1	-	ASVGRSSNEQF
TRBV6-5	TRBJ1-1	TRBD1	ASSSTGEAF
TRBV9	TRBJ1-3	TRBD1	ASSPMGQGNSGNTIY
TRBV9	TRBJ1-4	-	ASSVGGGDEKLF
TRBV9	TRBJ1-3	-	ASSVLPSLAGNTIY
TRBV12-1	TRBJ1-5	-	ASSFDTPLH
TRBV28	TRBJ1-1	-	ASSLGRSAF
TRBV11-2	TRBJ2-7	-	ASSPSGTPYEQY
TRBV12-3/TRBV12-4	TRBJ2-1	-	ASSLVRNEQF
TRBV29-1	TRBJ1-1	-	SVVGGTEAF
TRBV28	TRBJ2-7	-	ASSSIQGLGEQY
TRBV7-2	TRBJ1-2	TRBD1	ASRRFAGTDFYGYT
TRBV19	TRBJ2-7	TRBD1	ASSGPGQGDYEQY
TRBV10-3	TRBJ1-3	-	AIRATAGNTIY